This TCR beta chain derives from a study of T cells after yellow fever vaccination. Study background: When fractions had low cell numbers, they were prepared with SMART-Seq v4 Ultra Low Input.

This clonotype was recorded a few times. As TCR cDNA was made by 5'RACE template switching, a universal primer site and UMIs were added. Each CDR3 protein gets one entry after TCRdb re-called the 5' RACE reads with MiXCR. The table includes a few hundred thousand distinct CDR3 sequences, about 19% detected once. The sample here was PBMCs, taken 15 days after the yellow fever booster vaccination. The TCR was taken from a man aged 25 to 40 who received the YFV17D yellow fever vaccine.

The CDR3 region is CSASTSSGSTDTQYF. In DNA form, the CDR3 reads TGCAGTGCTAGCACTTCTAGCGGTAGCACAGATACGCAGTATTTT. V and J are TRBV20-1 and TRBJ2-3; TRBD2 matches at 7 bases. CDR3 length equals 15 residues. The ends lost 3 bases at V and 0 bases at J; junction bases unmatched: 6. From germline, CDR1 is DFQATT and CDR2 SNEGSKA (reference sequence).